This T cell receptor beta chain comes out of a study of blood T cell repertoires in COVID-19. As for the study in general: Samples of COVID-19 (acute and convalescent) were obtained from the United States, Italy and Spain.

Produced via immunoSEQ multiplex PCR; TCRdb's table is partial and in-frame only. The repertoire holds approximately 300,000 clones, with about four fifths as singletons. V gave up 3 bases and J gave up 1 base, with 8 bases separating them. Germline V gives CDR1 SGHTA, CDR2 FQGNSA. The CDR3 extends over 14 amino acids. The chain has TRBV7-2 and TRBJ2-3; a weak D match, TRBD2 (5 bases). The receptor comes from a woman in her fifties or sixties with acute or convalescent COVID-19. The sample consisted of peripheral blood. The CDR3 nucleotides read TGTGCCAGCAGCTTCAACGGGGGCACAGATACGCAGTATTTT. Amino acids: CASSFNGGTDTQYF.